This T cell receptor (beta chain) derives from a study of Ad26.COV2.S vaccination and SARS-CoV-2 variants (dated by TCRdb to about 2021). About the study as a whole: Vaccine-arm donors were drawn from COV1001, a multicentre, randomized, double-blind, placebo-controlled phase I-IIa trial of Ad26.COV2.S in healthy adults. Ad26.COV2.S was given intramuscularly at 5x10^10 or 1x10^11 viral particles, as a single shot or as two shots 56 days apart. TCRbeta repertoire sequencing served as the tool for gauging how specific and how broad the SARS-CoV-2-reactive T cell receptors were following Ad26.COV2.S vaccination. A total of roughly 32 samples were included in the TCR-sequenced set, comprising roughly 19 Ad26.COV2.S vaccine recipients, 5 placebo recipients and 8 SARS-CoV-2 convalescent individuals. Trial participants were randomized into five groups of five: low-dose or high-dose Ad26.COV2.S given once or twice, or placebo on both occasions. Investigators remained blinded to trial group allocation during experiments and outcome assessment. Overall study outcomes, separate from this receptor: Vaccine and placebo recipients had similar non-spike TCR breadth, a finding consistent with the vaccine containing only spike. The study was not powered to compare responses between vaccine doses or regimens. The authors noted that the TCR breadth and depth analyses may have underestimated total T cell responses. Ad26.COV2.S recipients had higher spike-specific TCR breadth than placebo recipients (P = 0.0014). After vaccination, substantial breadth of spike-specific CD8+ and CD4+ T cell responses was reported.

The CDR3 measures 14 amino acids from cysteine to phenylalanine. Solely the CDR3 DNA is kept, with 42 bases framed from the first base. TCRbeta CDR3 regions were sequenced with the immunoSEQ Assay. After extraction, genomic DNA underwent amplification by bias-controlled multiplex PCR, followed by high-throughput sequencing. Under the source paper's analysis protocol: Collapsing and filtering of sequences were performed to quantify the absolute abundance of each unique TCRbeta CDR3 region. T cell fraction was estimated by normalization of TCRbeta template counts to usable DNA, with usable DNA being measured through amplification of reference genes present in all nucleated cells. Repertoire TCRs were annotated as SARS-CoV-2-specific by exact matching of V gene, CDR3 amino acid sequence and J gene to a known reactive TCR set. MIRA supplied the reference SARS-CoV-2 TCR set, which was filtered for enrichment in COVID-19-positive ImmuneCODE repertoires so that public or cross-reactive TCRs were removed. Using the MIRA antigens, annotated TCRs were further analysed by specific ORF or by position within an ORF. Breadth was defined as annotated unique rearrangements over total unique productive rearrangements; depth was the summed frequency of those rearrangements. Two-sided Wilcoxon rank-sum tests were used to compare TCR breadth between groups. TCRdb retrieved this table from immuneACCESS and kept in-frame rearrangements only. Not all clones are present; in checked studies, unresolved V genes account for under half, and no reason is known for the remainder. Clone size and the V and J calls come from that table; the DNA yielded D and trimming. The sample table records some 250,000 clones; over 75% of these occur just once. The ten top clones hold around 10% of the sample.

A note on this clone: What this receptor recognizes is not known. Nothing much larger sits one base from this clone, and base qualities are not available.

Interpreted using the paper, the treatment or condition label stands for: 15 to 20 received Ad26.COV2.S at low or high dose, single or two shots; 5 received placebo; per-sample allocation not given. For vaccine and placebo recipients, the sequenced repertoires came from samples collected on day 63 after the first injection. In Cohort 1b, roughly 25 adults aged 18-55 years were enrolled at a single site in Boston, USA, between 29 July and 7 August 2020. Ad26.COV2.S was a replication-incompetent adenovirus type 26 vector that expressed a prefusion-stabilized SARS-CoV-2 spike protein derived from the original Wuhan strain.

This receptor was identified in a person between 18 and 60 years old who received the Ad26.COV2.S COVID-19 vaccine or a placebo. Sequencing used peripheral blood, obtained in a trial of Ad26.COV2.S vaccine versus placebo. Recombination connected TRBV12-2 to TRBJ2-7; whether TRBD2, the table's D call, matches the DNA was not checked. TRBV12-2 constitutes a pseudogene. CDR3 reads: CASRLDGAGYEQYF. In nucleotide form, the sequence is TGTGCAAGTCGCCTAGACGGGGCGGGGTACGAGCAGTACTTC.